This TCR beta chain emerged from a study of blood T cells in healthy people across ages. V was shortened by 4 bases and J by 0 bases, with 10 bases between the two germline ends. This CDR3 contains 15 residues. Germline-derived CDR1 and CDR2 are KGHSH and LQKENI. The use of a sample-barcoded 5' primer and a J-beta primer mix characterized a second PCR of about 7 to 12 cycles. TCRdb reprocessed the 5' RACE reads with MiXCR, giving one entry per CDR3 protein. The sample holds 700,000 to 950,000 distinct CDR3 sequences; roughly 44% are singletons and the top ten take 20% to 25%. A note on this clonotype: Its antigen remains unidentified.

The study's findings and limits: With donor CMV status unknown, expanded clonotype changes were possibly confounded.

This sequence was found in a woman aged 60-75 years in good health. Sequencing was done on a sample of blood. The chain carries TRBV18 and TRBJ2-1; possible D gene TRBD2, 5 bases. CDR3 bases: TGTGCCAGCTCACTCCGGGATTTCTCCTACAATGAGCAGTTCTTC. As protein: CASSLRDFSYNEQFF. The full variable domain, completed using reference TRBV18 and TRBJ2-1, is NAGVMQNPRHLVRRRGQEARLRCSPMKGHSHVYWYRQLPEEGLKFMVYLQKENIIDESGMPKERFSAEFPKEGPSILRIQQVVRGDSAAYFCASSLRDFSYNEQFFGPGTRLTVL.